The 11 T cell receptor beta chains given below trace back to one sample, sequenced in a study of T cell responses to AZD1222 COVID-19 vaccine. Generated by immunoSEQ multiplex PCR, the TCRdb table keeps only in-frame clones and is missing some. The sample holds some 96,000 clones; roughly 80% are singletons and the top ten take approximately 14%. Sequencing was performed on peripheral blood, taken 28 days after the second AZD1222 dose. These receptors were collected from an adult who received the AZD1222 COVID-19 vaccine.

This chain joins TRBV6-2 or TRBV6-3 and TRBJ2-7, with D perhaps TRBD2 (5 bases). This CDR3 spans 15 amino acids. The V and J ends lost 2 bases and 4 bases respectively, with 15 bases between them. Germline V gives CDR1 MNHEY, CDR2 SVGEGT. The DNA of the CDR3 is TGTGCCAGCAGTTACCCGGGGTTAGCGACGTACGAGCAGTACTTC. Amino acids: CASSYPGLATYEQYF.

The chain combines TRBV7-2 with TRBJ1-2, with 7 nucleotides matching TRBD1. With V trimmed by 3 bases and J by 3 bases, 4 bases remained unmatched. This CDR3 contains 14 residues. Germline values: CDR1 SGHTA, CDR2 FQGNSA. CDR3: CASSFITGDYGYTF. In DNA, the CDR3 is TGTGCCAGCAGCTTTATAACAGGGGACTATGGCTACACCTTC.

The rearrangement joins TRBV2 to TRBJ1-1; D uncertain. Germline V CDR1 and CDR2: SNHLY, FYNNEI. The CDR3 length is 13 residues. V lost 7 bases and J 5 bases, leaving 14 bases between the germline ends. CDR3 bases: TGTGCCAGCACCATTAATGAAAGGACTGAAGCTTTCTTT. Its protein is CASTINERTEAFF.

This chain connects TRBV4-2 to TRBJ1-1, with 8 bases lining up with TRBD1. With V trimmed by 3 bases and J by 4 bases, 10 bases remained unmatched. The CDR3 is made up of 16 amino acids. Per germline, CDR1 LGHNA and CDR2 YNFKEQ. In DNA form, the CDR3 reads TGTGCCAGCAGCCATCCTCCAACCGGACAGGGCACTGAAGCTTTCTTT. It yields the protein CASSHPPTGQGTEAFF.

The V call is TRBV21-1, the J call TRBJ2-7; TRBD1 is the table's D call and was not checked against the DNA. TRBV21-1 is described as a pseudogene. The CDR3 totals 19 residues. CDR3 sequence reads: CASSKGGGTGPTDLYEQYF. Here the CDR3 DNA reads TGTGCCAGCAGCAAAGGGGGTGGGACAGGGCCCACAGACCTCTACGAGCAGTACTTC.

This clone was observed a handful of times. The chain is built from TRBV15 and TRBJ2-7; D is perhaps TRBD1 (6 bases). Trimming removed 0 bases from V and 6 bases from J, with 15 bases in between. The CDR3 runs 15 residues. CDR1 and CDR2 (germline): LNHNV, YYDKDF (reference sequence). The CDR3 here is CATSRDRAGAAEQYF. The CDR3 DNA sequence: TGTGCCACCAGCAGAGATCGGGCAGGGGCCGCCGAGCAGTACTTC.

V and J are TRBV3-1 (or the pseudogene TRBV3-2) and TRBJ2-3; the match to TRBD2 covers 7 bases. Losses at the gene ends were 1 base for V and 3 bases for J; bases not matched to a gene: 4. The CDR3 has 15 amino acids. The germline gives CDR1 LGHDT, CDR2 YNNKEL (reference sequence). The CDR3 bases are TGTGCCAGCAGCCAAGTAACGGGGGGAACAGATACGCAGTATTTT. It specifies CASSQVTGGTDTQYF.

The chain has TRBV7-3 and TRBJ1-5; possibly TRBD1 for D (5 bases). The CDR3 is 13 residues long. CDR1 and CDR2 from the germline V gene are SGHTA and FQGTGA. Trimming cost V 5 bases and J 4 bases, with 9 bases left between them. CDR3 bases: TGTGCCAGCAGCCTCGACAGAAATCAGCCCCAGCATTTT. It specifies CASSLDRNQPQHF. The full variable domain, its missing parts supplied by reference TRBV7-3 and TRBJ1-5, is GAGVSQTPSNKVTEKGKYVELRCDPISGHTALYWYRQSLGQGPEFLIYFQGTGAADDSGLPNDRFFAVRPEGSVSTLKIQRTERGDSAVYLCASSLDRNQPQHFGDGTRLSIL.

This clone was detected only a few times. The CDR3 sequence: CAISESNDNEQFF. For the CDR3, the DNA is TGTGCCATCAGTGAGTCGAATGACAATGAGCAGTTCTTC. The rearrangement links TRBV10-3 to TRBJ2-1; D is undetermined. Deletions cut 0 bases from V and 5 bases from J, with 5 bases between. The CDR3 is 13 amino acids. Germline CDR1 ENHRY, CDR2 SYGVKD.

This clone was counted a single time. This chain connects TRBV9 to TRBJ2-1; unclear D gene. Trimming removed 3 bases at V and 5 bases at J, with 6 bases between. Germline-derived CDR1 and CDR2 are SGDLS and YYNGEE. The CDR3 extends over 12 amino acids. The CDR3 sequence is CASSANNNEQFF. CDR3 bases: TGTGCCAGCAGCGCAAATAACAATGAGCAGTTCTTC.

This clone was found once. The chain combines TRBV18 with TRBJ1-5, with TRBD1 matching over 9 bases. CDR1 KGHSH and CDR2 LQKENI come from the germline V gene. CDR3 size: 15 residues. Unmatched junction bases numbered 2, after V lost 3 bases and J lost 2 bases. CDR3 DNA: TGTGCCAGCTCACCGGGACAGGGCCGCAATCAGCCCCAGCATTTT. It translates to CASSPGQGRNQPQHF.